The 24 T cell receptor beta chains presented below share a single source sample, sequenced in a study of PD-1 blockade in classical Hodgkin lymphoma. Following autologous stem cell transplantation, relapse occurred in every patient, and exposure to brentuximab vedotin varied. Only in-frame clones appear in the TCRdb table, and some are missing; sequencing was by immunoSEQ multiplex PCR. The sample contains around 99,000 clones, 75% to 85% of which appear only once. This specimen was peripheral blood mononuclear cells (PBMCs), taken before the second cycle of nivolumab. The origin of the receptors is a human donor with classical Hodgkin lymphoma.

The chain combines TRBV28 with TRBJ1-1; a weak D match, TRBD1 (5 bases). This CDR3 comprises 14 residues. From germline, CDR1 is MDHEN and CDR2 SYDVKM. V was shortened by 9 bases and J by 0 bases, with 14 bases between the two germline ends. CDR3 in amino acids: CASAPGPLNTEAFF. The CDR3 nucleotides read TGTGCCAGTGCACCGGGACCCTTGAACACTGAAGCTTTCTTT.

The chain recombines TRBV9 with TRBJ2-2; D is unclear. Between the trimmed V and J ends, which lost 0 bases and 0 bases, there was a span of 9 bases. The CDR3 covers 16 residues. Germline V gene lookup returns CDR1 SGDLS and CDR2 YYNGEE. CDR3 bases: TGTGCCAGCAGCGTAGGGTCGGCCGCGAACACCGGGGAGCTGTTTTTT. Amino acids: CASSVGSAANTGELFF.

As concerns this clone: The identical CDR3 is also encoded by other nucleotide sequences in the sample. J is TRBJ1-2 and V is TRBV14, with D perhaps TRBD1 (5 bases). With 4 bases removed from V and 4 bases from J, the gap between germline ends came to 10 bases. The CDR3 consists of 13 residues. Germline lookup yields CDR1 SGHDN and CDR2 FVKESK. The CDR3: CASSPGTSYGYTF. The CDR3 DNA is TGTGCCAGCAGCCCGGGGACCTCCTATGGCTACACCTTC.

The chain's CDR3 is CASSYPGVLDYGYTF. CDR3 nucleotides: TGTGCCAGCAGTTACCCGGGGGTGTTGGACTATGGCTACACCTTC. This chain uses TRBV6-6 with TRBJ1-2; weak D call: TRBD1 (5 bases). CDR1 and CDR2 from the germline V gene are MNHNY and SVGAGI (reference sequence). Trimming cost V 2 bases and J 3 bases, with 13 bases left between them. The CDR3 is 15 amino acids.

The chain has TRBV7-2 and TRBJ2-7; 16 nucleotides agree with TRBD2. The CDR3 runs to 18 residues. Germline CDR1 and CDR2: SGHTA and FQGNSA. Unmatched junction bases numbered 8, after V lost 5 bases and J lost 1 base. The CDR3 sequence: CASSLGTSGRAQSYEQYF. CDR3 sequence (DNA): TGTGCCAGCAGCCTCGGGACTAGCGGGAGGGCCCAGTCCTACGAGCAGTACTTC.

The J gene is TRBJ1-1, the V gene TRBV10-3; D gene unclear. V lost 6 bases, J lost 2 bases, and 10 bases lay in between. The germline V gene has CDR1 ENHRY and CDR2 SYGVKD. The CDR3 length is 13 residues. CDR3 region: CAISPTLNTEAFF. CDR3 DNA: TGTGCCATCAGCCCGACATTAAACACTGAAGCTTTCTTT.

The V gene is TRBV5-1, the J gene TRBJ2-2; D call uncertain. Germline CDR1 and CDR2: SGHRS and YFSETQ. This CDR3 is built from 14 residues. V was cut by 4 bases and J by 4 bases, with 11 bases left in between. CDR3 nucleotides: TGCGCCAGCAGCCCCGATGTTCGCACCGGGGAGCTGTTTTTT. This sequence encodes CASSPDVRTGELFF. The variable domain in full, completed from reference TRBV5-1 and TRBJ2-2, reads KAGVTQTPRYLIKTRGQQVTLSCSPISGHRSVSWYQQTPGQGLQFLFEYFSETQRNKGNFPGRFSGRQFSNSRSEMNVSTLELGDSALYLCASSPDVRTGELFFGEGSRLTVL.

The chain employs TRBV7-2 and TRBJ2-3; 7 bases fit TRBD1. V was pared by 5 bases and J by 3 bases, with 17 bases of the junction left unmatched. CDR1 and CDR2 (germline): SGHTA, FQGNSA. The CDR3 spans 18 residues. The CDR3 nucleotides read TGTGCCAGCAGCCTAAACTACCCGGGACAGACCATAACAGATACGCAGTATTTT. Translation gives CASSLNYPGQTITDTQYF.

This clone has a single count. This chain joins TRBV13 and TRBJ2-2; the match to TRBD2 covers 8 bases. Germline CDR1 is PRHDT and CDR2 is FYEKMQ (reference sequence). The CDR3 is made up of 19 amino acids. Trimming removed 2 bases from V and 6 bases from J; junction bases left unmatched: 17. CDR3 sequence reads: CASSLSPGLVNGEPGELFF. For the CDR3, the DNA is TGTGCCAGCAGCTTAAGCCCGGGACTAGTAAATGGGGAACCCGGGGAGCTGTTTTTT. The whole variable domain, remainder taken from reference TRBV13 and TRBJ2-2, is AAGVIQSPRHLIKEKRETATLKCYPIPRHDTVYWYQQGPGQDPQFLISFYEKMQSDKGSIPDRFSAQQFSDYHSELNMSSLELGDSALYFCASSLSPGLVNGEPGELFFGEGSRLTVL.

J is TRBJ1-4 and V is TRBV12-2; the table assigns TRBD1, which was not confirmed against the DNA. TRBV12-2 is termed a pseudogene. The CDR3 is 14 residues long. In DNA, the CDR3 is TGTGCAAGTCGCTCCACAGGGCGAGGGGAAAAACTGTTTTTT. It translates to CASRSTGRGEKLFF.

V usage is TRBV12-2 and J usage is TRBJ2-3; no DNA check was done on the table's D call, TRBD2. TRBV12-2 is shown as a pseudogene. The CDR3 runs to 19 residues. The CDR3 spells CASRLVEEGLAGSTDTQYF. CDR3 nucleotide sequence: TGTGCAAGTCGCTTAGTAGAGGAGGGACTAGCGGGGAGCACAGATACGCAGTATTTT.

Here the CDR3 reads CASSDPPGRFSGANVLTF. CDR3 in DNA: TGTGCCAGCAGTGACCCCCCTGGACGGTTTTCTGGGGCCAACGTCCTGACTTTC. J is TRBJ2-6 and V is TRBV6-1; D call uncertain. Trimming removed 3 bases at V and 1 base at J, with 16 bases between. From germline, CDR1 is MNHNS and CDR2 SASEGT. The CDR3 is 18 amino acids.

The chain recombines TRBV28 with TRBJ2-1; 10 bases are shared with TRBD2. CDR3 length equals 16 residues. Trimming at V came to 6 bases and at J to 7 bases, leaving 12 bases not matched to a gene. Germline V gene sequence: CDR1 MDHEN, CDR2 SYDVKM. The CDR3 reads CASRPPPASGSNEQFF. DNA for the CDR3: TGTGCCAGCAGACCCCCCCCGGCTAGCGGGAGTAATGAGCAGTTCTTC.

The genes are TRBV5-4 and TRBJ2-5; D call uncertain. With 0 bases removed from V and 1 base from J, the gap between germline ends came to 7 bases. The CDR3 has 14 amino acids. Germline loops: CDR1 SGHNT, CDR2 YYREEE (reference sequence). CDR3 nucleotides: TGTGCCAGCAGCTTGGGGCGGAGCCAAGAGACCCAGTACTTC. Translating gives CASSLGRSQETQYF.

This clone was counted once. Other DNA sequences within the sample encode an identical CDR3. The chain recombines TRBV11-2 with TRBJ2-6, with D unclear. Germline loops: CDR1 SGHAT, CDR2 FQNNGV. The V and J ends lost 2 bases and 1 base respectively, with 6 bases between them. The CDR3 is made up of 15 amino acids. The CDR3 region has the DNA TGTGCCAGCAGCTTACAGGTTTCTGGGGCCAACGTCCTGACTTTC. It specifies CASSLQVSGANVLTF.

This clone has only one observation. The chain combines TRBV18 with TRBJ2-7; D is perhaps TRBD2 (6 bases). Per the germline V gene, CDR1 is KGHSH and CDR2 is LQKENI. The CDR3 has 14 residues. V gave up 3 bases and J gave up 6 bases, with 15 bases separating them. Here the CDR3 reads CASSPELGRSEQYF. CDR3 nucleotides: TGTGCCAGCTCACCCGAACTAGGGAGGAGCGAGCAGTACTTC.

This rearrangement joins TRBV9 to TRBJ1-2, with TRBD1 matching 7 bases. In germline, CDR1 is SGDLS, CDR2 YYNGEE. The CDR3 extends over 14 amino acids. V lost 4 bases, J lost 5 bases, and 8 bases stayed unmatched. The CDR3 coding sequence is TGTGCCAGCAGCCCGGGACAGACCTATTATGGCTACACCTTC. Amino acids: CASSPGQTYYGYTF.

The rearrangement joins TRBV2 to TRBJ2-1; D is perhaps TRBD2 (6 bases). The CDR3 has 15 residues. V was cut by 10 bases and J by 0 bases, with 16 bases left in between. Per germline, CDR1 SNHLY and CDR2 FYNNEI. The CDR3 DNA is TGTGCCAACTCTGCCGCGGGGAGCTCCTACAATGAGCAGTTCTTC. This codes for CANSAAGSSYNEQFF. The whole variable domain, filled in from reference TRBV2 and TRBJ2-1, reads EPEVTQTPSHQVTQMGQEVILRCVPISNHLYFYWYRQILGQKVEFLVSFYNNEISEKSEIFDDQFSVERPDGSNFTLKIRSTKLEDSAMYFCANSAAGSSYNEQFFGPGTRLTVL.

This clone was found once. The chain is built from TRBV18 and TRBJ2-7; 7 bases map to TRBD2. The V segment lost 4 bases and the J segment 2 bases; nucleotides outside the gene matches: 8. Germline V lookup: CDR1 KGHSH, CDR2 LQKENI. The CDR3 sequence is 15 residues long. Written as DNA, the CDR3 is TGTGCCAGCTCACTCCAGGGAGGGCCAGCCTACGAGCAGTACTTC. It is translated as CASSLQGGPAYEQYF.

This chain links TRBV9 with TRBJ2-1; 15 nucleotides agree with TRBD2. After removal of 3 bases from V and 6 bases from J, the junction contained 13 bases not matched to a gene. The CDR3 has 19 amino acids. CDR1 is SGDLS and CDR2 is YYNGEE in the germline V gene. This CDR3 reads CASSAAPGLAGGPGNEQFF. CDR3 nucleotides: TGTGCCAGCAGCGCGGCCCCCGGACTAGCGGGAGGGCCCGGCAATGAGCAGTTCTTC. The full variable domain, rest sourced from reference TRBV9 and TRBJ2-1, is DSGVTQTPKHLITATGQRVTLRCSPRSGDLSVYWYQQSLDQGLQFLIQYYNGEERAKGNILERFSAQQFPDLHSELNLSSLELGDSALYFCASSAAPGLAGGPGNEQFFGPGTRLTVL.

The V and J genes are TRBV2 and TRBJ2-7; perhaps TRBD2 as D (6 bases). Per germline, CDR1 SNHLY and CDR2 FYNNEI. The V end lost 11 bases, the J end lost 9 bases, and 23 bases lay between the germline ends. The CDR3 is 13 amino acids. CDR3: CASQPTGLGLQYF. The CDR3 DNA reads as TGTGCCTCCCAACCGACGGGACTCGGGCTGCAGTACTTC. Filled out from reference TRBV2 and TRBJ2-7, the complete variable domain reads EPEVTQTPSHQVTQMGQEVILRCVPISNHLYFYWYRQILGQKVEFLVSFYNNEISEKSEIFDDQFSVERPDGSNFTLKIRSTKLEDSAMYFCASQPTGLGLQYFGPGTRLTVT.

The chain joins TRBV9 to TRBJ2-2, with D perhaps TRBD1 or TRBD2 (5 bases each). Looked up from germline, CDR1 is SGDLS and CDR2 is YYNGEE. The CDR3 totals 16 residues. V lost 0 bases and J lost 7, with 16 bases in between. The CDR3 spells CASSVGGSLGNGELFF. As DNA, the CDR3 is TGTGCCAGCAGCGTAGGGGGCAGCCTCGGGAACGGGGAGCTGTTTTTT.

The V gene is TRBV2, the J gene TRBJ2-5; a possible D gene is TRBD1 (6 bases). The V gene's germline CDR1 is SNHLY and CDR2 FYNNEI. This CDR3 has 14 residues. The V gene lost 7 bases and the J gene lost 0 bases, with 12 bases spanning the gap. CDR3 in DNA: TGTGCCAGCAATCGCGACAGGAACCAAGAGACCCAGTACTTC. Translated: CASNRDRNQETQYF.

V and J are TRBV18 and TRBJ1-2; TRBD1 matches 7 bases. The J segment lost 7 bases and the V segment lost 2 bases, leaving 7 bases of the junction unmatched. Germline V CDR1 and CDR2: KGHSH, LQKENI. This CDR3 comprises 14 residues. The CDR3 loop reads CASSPGTEGSGYTF. The CDR3 nucleotides are TGTGCCAGCTCACCAGGGACAGAAGGGAGTGGCTACACCTTC.